Shown below are 5 T cell receptor beta chains from a single sample sequenced in a study of blood T cell repertoires in COVID-19. Sequencing was performed with immunoSEQ multiplex PCR; in TCRdb, only in-frame clones are kept and a portion is missing. This sample has roughly 330,000 clones, with about 90% found just once. Material for sequencing was PBMCs or T cells enriched from blood (not recorded which). The receptors here all came from a young woman who had recovered from COVID-19.

V is TRBV19 and J is TRBJ2-6; 9 nucleotides match TRBD1. CDR3 length equals 16 residues. Looked up from germline, CDR1 is LNHDA and CDR2 is SQIVND (reference sequence). The ends lost 7 bases at V and 1 base at J; junction bases unmatched: 5. This CDR3 is CASIGGTGSGANVLTF. The CDR3 DNA reads TGTGCCAGTATAGGGGGGACAGGGTCTGGGGCCAACGTCCTGACTTTC.

The genes are TRBV2 and TRBJ2-1; 10 nucleotides align to TRBD2. Trimming removed 1 base from V and 8 bases from J; junction bases left unmatched: 8. The CDR3 has 16 residues. Germline V gives CDR1 SNHLY, CDR2 FYNNEI. The CDR3 sequence: CASSEGQLAGTDEQFF. Here the CDR3 DNA reads TGTGCCAGCAGTGAAGGTCAACTAGCGGGGACCGATGAGCAGTTCTTC.

The chain links TRBV7-9 to TRBJ1-1; D might be TRBD1 (5 bases). Trimming cost V 1 base and J 10 bases, with 7 bases left between them. CDR3 length equals 11 residues. Germline CDR1 and CDR2: SEHNR and FQNEAQ (reference sequence). DNA for the CDR3: TGTGCCAGCAGCTTAGACAGGATAGCTTTCTTT. It is translated as CASSLDRIAFF.

This clone was recorded many times. This chain connects TRBV19 to TRBJ2-7; a weak D match, TRBD2 (7 bases). CDR1 is LNHDA and CDR2 is SQIVND in the germline V gene (reference sequence). The CDR3 totals 15 residues. Trimming shortened V by 3 bases and J by 2 bases, and 14 bases separated the two germline ends. Written as DNA, the CDR3 is TGTGCCAGTAGTATGGCGGCGGGGGACACCTACGAGCAGTACTTC. It codes for CASSMAAGDTYEQYF.

The chain uses TRBV5-1 and TRBJ2-3, with TRBD1 matching over 9 bases. Germline values: CDR1 SGHRS, CDR2 YFSETQ. The CDR3 extends over 17 amino acids. Germline trimming cut 1 base from V and 0 bases from J; bases unmatched to any gene: 6. The CDR3 spells CASSLWTGATSTDTQYF. In nucleotides, the CDR3 is TGCGCCAGCAGCTTGTGGACAGGGGCTACTAGCACAGATACGCAGTATTTT.